There are a few counts of the clone carrying this TCR beta chain. Between the trimmed V and J ends, which lost 2 bases and 0 bases, there was a span of 8 bases. Germline values: CDR1 SGHDT, CDR2 YYEEEE. The CDR3 consists of 15 residues. The sample comes from a study of T cells after yellow fever vaccination. TCRdb processed the 5' RACE reads anew with MiXCR; each CDR3 protein has one entry. The sample lists 200,000 to 250,000 distinct CDR3 sequences; around 3.1% were seen once. Sequencing used CD4+ T cells sorted from PBMCs, obtained 10 days after the yellow fever booster vaccination. The rearrangement uses TRBV5-6 and TRBJ2-2; maybe TRBD1 (5 bases). The TCR originated in a young man who received the YFV17D yellow fever vaccine. CDR3 loop: CASSFGAANTGELFF. CDR3 DNA sequence: TGTGCCAGCAGCTTTGGGGCAGCGAACACCGGGGAGCTGTTTTTT.